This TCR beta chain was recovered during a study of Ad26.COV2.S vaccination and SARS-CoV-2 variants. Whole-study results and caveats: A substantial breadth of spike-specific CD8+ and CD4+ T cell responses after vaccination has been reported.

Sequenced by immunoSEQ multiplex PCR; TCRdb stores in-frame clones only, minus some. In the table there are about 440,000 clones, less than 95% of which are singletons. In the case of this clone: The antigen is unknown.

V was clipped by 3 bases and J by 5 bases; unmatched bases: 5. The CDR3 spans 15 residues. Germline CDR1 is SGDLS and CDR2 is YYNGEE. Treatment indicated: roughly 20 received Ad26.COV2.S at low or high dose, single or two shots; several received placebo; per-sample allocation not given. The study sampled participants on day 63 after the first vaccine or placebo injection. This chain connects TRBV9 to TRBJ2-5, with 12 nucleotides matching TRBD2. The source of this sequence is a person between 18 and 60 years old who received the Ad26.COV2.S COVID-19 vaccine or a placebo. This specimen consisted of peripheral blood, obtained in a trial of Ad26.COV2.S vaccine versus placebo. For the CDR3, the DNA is TGTGCCAGCAGCGCCCTAGCGGGAGGGTTGGAGACCCAGTACTTC. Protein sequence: CASSALAGGLETQYF.